What follows are 17 T cell receptor beta chains derived from one specimen sequenced in a study of T cells in Graves' hyperthyroidism and ophthalmopathy. TCR beta CDR3 region amplification was performed from RNA transcripts. The TCR CDR3 first-round RT-PCR relied on the HTBI primer set. TCRdb re-called the multiplex PCR reads with MiXCR, one entry per CDR3 protein. This table holds 500,000 to 750,000 distinct CDR3 sequences, 12% to 15% found once. Material: blood. The receptors were sampled from a woman between 18 and 30 years old with Graves' ophthalmopathy.

This clonotype was seen repeatedly, ten times or more. CDR3 residues: CAWSVLGHDTQYF. As DNA, the CDR3 is TGTGCCTGGAGTGTGTTGGGGCACGATACGCAGTATTTT. The chain links TRBV30 to TRBJ2-3; maybe TRBD1 (5 bases). V lost 0 bases, J lost 6 bases, and 10 bases lay in between. Germline V CDR1 and CDR2: GTSNPN, SVGIG (reference sequence). The CDR3 is 13 residues long. Complete variable domain (other parts from reference TRBV30 and TRBJ2-3): SQTIHQWPATLVQPVGSPLSLECTVEGTSNPNLYWYRQAAGRGLQLLFYSVGIGQISSEVPQNLSASRPQDRQFILSSKKLLLSDSGFYLCAWSVLGHDTQYFGPGTRLTVL.

This clonotype was seen at least ten times. The genes are TRBV7-8 and TRBJ1-4, with D perhaps TRBD1 (5 bases). Germline V gene sequence: CDR1 SGHVS, CDR2 FQNEAQ. With 4 bases removed from V and 8 bases from J, the gap between germline ends came to 17 bases. The length of the CDR3 is 15 residues. The CDR3 DNA reads as TGTGCCAGCAGCTATGGGGGGACCTTGGGGGAAAAACTGTTTTTT. Amino acids: CASSYGGTLGEKLFF.

The chain is built from TRBV18 and TRBJ2-1, with 10 bases lining up with TRBD2. Germline-derived CDR1 and CDR2 are KGHSH and LQKENI. Germline trimming cut 3 bases from V and 5 bases from J; bases unmatched to any gene: 10. This CDR3 contains 17 residues. CDR3 nucleotides: TGTGCCAGCTCACCCCTAGCGGGAGACCTTTCCCACAATGAGCAGTTCTTC. Its translation is CASSPLAGDLSHNEQFF.

This clonotype was seen many times. The V gene is TRBV7-3, the J gene TRBJ1-2; TRBD1 matches at 7 bases. The CDR3 consists of 15 residues. Trimming cost V 5 bases and J 0 bases; bases outside gene matches: 6. Per the germline V gene, CDR1 is SGHTA and CDR2 is FQGTGA. CDR3 sequence (DNA): TGTGCCAGCAGCCCCACAGGGGCGGCTAACTATGGCTACACCTTC. It encodes CASSPTGAANYGYTF.

Of note for this clonotype: A clone one base away is much larger, so this may be a read error. Here the CDR3 omits its conserved ending phenylalanine or tryptophan, so a read error is the likely source. V and J are TRBV2 and TRBJ2-3, with 8 positions matching TRBD1. The ends lost 10 bases at V and 2 bases at J; junction bases unmatched: 14. Germline V lookup: CDR1 SNHLY, CDR2 FYNNEI. This CDR3 is 16 amino acids long. The DNA of the CDR3 is TGTGCCACCGTGAACTATGGACAGGGATACACAGATACGCAGTATTCT. As protein: CATVNYGQGYTDTQYS.

V and J are TRBV6-1 and TRBJ1-6; D unresolved. The CDR3 extends over 12 amino acids. Germline CDR1 reads MNHNS; CDR2 reads SASEGT. Trimming took 11 bases from V and 3 from J, leaving 8 bases between them. CDR3 in DNA: TGTGCCGTAAGGAACTATAATTCACCCCTCCACTTT. Its protein product is CAVRNYNSPLHF.

The chain carries TRBV20-1 and TRBJ2-7; TRBD2 aligns across 10 bases. Germline V gene data show CDR1 as DFQATT and CDR2 as SNEGSKA (reference sequence). The CDR3 loop spans 14 amino acids. J lost 0 bases, V lost 5 bases, and 4 bases had no gene match. The CDR3 nucleotides read TGCAGTGCTCATAGCGGGAGGCCCTCCTACGAGCAGTACTTC. Protein sequence: CSAHSGRPSYEQYF.

This clonotype was detected ten times or more. The V and J genes are TRBV3-1 and TRBJ2-3; perhaps TRBD1 as D (5 bases). The V end lost 0 bases, the J end lost 3 bases, and 10 bases lay between the germline ends. This CDR3 is built from 15 residues. Germline V lookup: CDR1 LGHDT, CDR2 YNNKEL (reference sequence). The CDR3 nucleotides are TGTGCCAGCAGCCAAGAAAGGGGTAGGACAGATACGCAGTATTTT. This translates into CASSQERGRTDTQYF.

This clonotype was counted many times. The chain recombines TRBV28 with TRBJ1-2, with TRBD1 as a possible D gene (5 bases). V lost 5 bases to trimming and J lost 3 bases, with 16 bases between them. This CDR3 comprises 15 residues. The germline gives CDR1 MDHEN, CDR2 SYDVKM. CDR3 nucleotide sequence: TGTGCCAGCAGTCCCCCAGGGCCGCCTGACTATGGCTACACCTTC. Protein sequence: CASSPPGPPDYGYTF.

This clonotype was recorded at least ten times. The chain joins TRBV20-1 to TRBJ2-5; 10 nucleotides line up with TRBD2. Per the germline V gene, CDR1 is DFQATT and CDR2 is SNEGSKA (reference sequence). This CDR3 has 14 amino acids. The junction had 3 bases not matched to a gene; V was cut back by 1 base and J by 4 bases. The CDR3 region has the DNA TGCAGTGCTAGAGTCCTAGCGGGAGTAGAGACCCAGTACTTC. Translated, it gives CSARVLAGVETQYF.

This clonotype was recorded at least ten times. The chain is built from TRBV10-3 and TRBJ2-7; 10 bases are shared with TRBD1. With 6 bases clipped from V and 4 bases from J, the junction kept 9 bases outside the gene matches. Germline V gives CDR1 ENHRY, CDR2 SYGVKD. The CDR3 covers 15 residues. The CDR3 loop is CAISSPGQGWYEQYF. CDR3 nucleotides: TGTGCCATCAGCTCACCGGGACAGGGGTGGTACGAGCAGTACTTC.

This clonotype was counted many times. This chain links TRBV13 with TRBJ2-1; 7 nucleotides match TRBD2. The V segment lost 6 bases and the J segment 5 bases; nucleotides outside the gene matches: 7. The CDR3 runs to 14 residues. From germline, CDR1 is PRHDT and CDR2 FYEKMQ (reference sequence). DNA of the CDR3: TGTGCCAGCAGGTGGGAGGGTCACGACAATGAGCAGTTCTTC. Protein sequence: CASRWEGHDNEQFF.

This clonotype was seen at least ten times. The V gene is TRBV20-1, the J gene TRBJ1-1, with unresolved D. V dropped 5 bases and J dropped 6 bases, with 13 bases sitting between them. The CDR3 sequence is 12 residues long. Germline V gene data show CDR1 as DFQATT and CDR2 as SNEGSKA (reference sequence). CDR3 DNA sequence: TGCAGTGCTGATACCCGAGGGTCTGAAGCTTTCTTT. It codes for CSADTRGSEAFF.

This clonotype was picked up a small number of times. This chain connects TRBV27 to TRBJ2-7; D may be TRBD1 (5 bases). CDR1 is MNHEY, CDR2 SMNVEV, per germline (reference sequence). This CDR3 comprises 15 residues. The V and J ends lost 3 bases and 5 bases respectively, with 17 bases between them. CDR3: CASSFRGRVNDEQYF. CDR3 nucleotides: TGTGCCAGCAGTTTTAGGGGTAGGGTGAATGACGAGCAGTACTTC.

This clonotype was counted a few times. A read error is possible here, since a much larger clone lies one base away. The CDR3 here is CATSGLGTSGSYEQYF. CDR3 coding DNA: TGTGCCACCAGTGGTTTGGGGACTAGCGGGAGCTACGAGCAGTACTTC. This chain connects TRBV24-1 to TRBJ2-7; 14 nucleotides align to TRBD2. Per the germline V gene, CDR1 is KGHDR and CDR2 is SFDVKD. The CDR3 covers 16 residues.

This clonotype was seen only a few times. In DNA, the CDR3 is TGCAGCGTAGTTAGAAGTGGGCTTGAGACCCAGTACTTC. This codes for CSVVRSGLETQYF. The chain has TRBV29-1 and TRBJ2-5; D remains ambiguous. Trimming took 6 bases from V and 5 from J, leaving 16 bases between them. Germline lookup yields CDR1 SQVTM and CDR2 ANQGSEA. The CDR3 consists of 13 residues.

Ten or more counts support this clonotype. V is TRBV28 and J is TRBJ2-3; weak D call: TRBD2 (6 bases). Per germline, CDR1 MDHEN and CDR2 SYDVKM. The V and J ends lost 6 bases and 5 bases respectively, with 27 bases between them. CDR3 length: 18 amino acids. CDR3: CASSRGLDGGPIRDTQYF. The CDR3 nucleotides are TGTGCCAGCAGCCGCGGATTAGACGGGGGACCCATCAGAGATACGCAGTATTTT.